This T cell receptor (beta chain) was documented in a study of Ad26.COV2.S vaccination and SARS-CoV-2 variants. Looking at the study overall: Doses of Ad26.COV2.S were injected into muscle once or twice, 56 days apart.

The study, taken as a whole, reports: Total T cell responses were possibly underestimated by TCR breadth and depth analyses.

Some clones are missing from TCRdb's copy, which holds only in-frame ones; the method was immunoSEQ multiplex PCR. The table lists 450,000 to 550,000 clones, 89% of them singletons. The CDR3 runs to 16 residues. Germline assignment: CDR1 SQVTM and CDR2 ANQGSEA. Treatment described: some 20 received Ad26.COV2.S at low or high dose, single or two shots; roughly five received placebo; per-sample allocation not given. On day 63 after the first injection, vaccine and placebo recipients gave samples. This clone was observed a single time. What it binds is not known. One junction end does not reproduce the germline sequence, and a read error may be involved.

This chain links TRBV29-1 with TRBJ2-5, with 13 nucleotides matching TRBD2. The sequence derives from a person aged 18-65 years who received the Ad26.COV2.S COVID-19 vaccine or a placebo. The sequenced sample was peripheral blood, obtained in a trial of Ad26.COV2.S vaccine versus placebo. The CDR3 DNA sequence: TGCAGCGTCGAAGGGACTAGCGGGGCTCACCAAGAGACCCAGTACTTC. It is translated as CSVEGTSGAHQETQYF.